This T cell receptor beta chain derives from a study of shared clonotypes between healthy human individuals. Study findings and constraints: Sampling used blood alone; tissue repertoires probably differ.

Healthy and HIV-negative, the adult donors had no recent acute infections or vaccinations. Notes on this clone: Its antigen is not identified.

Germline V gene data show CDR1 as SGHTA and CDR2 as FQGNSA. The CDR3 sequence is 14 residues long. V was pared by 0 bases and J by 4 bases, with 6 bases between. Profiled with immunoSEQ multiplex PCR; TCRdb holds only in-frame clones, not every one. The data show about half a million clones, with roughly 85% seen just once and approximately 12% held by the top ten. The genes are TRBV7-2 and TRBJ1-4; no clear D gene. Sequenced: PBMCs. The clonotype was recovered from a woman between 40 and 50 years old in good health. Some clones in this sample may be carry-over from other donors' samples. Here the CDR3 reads CASSLAGINEKLFF. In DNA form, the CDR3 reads TGTGCCAGCAGCTTAGCAGGGATTAATGAAAAACTGTTTTTT.